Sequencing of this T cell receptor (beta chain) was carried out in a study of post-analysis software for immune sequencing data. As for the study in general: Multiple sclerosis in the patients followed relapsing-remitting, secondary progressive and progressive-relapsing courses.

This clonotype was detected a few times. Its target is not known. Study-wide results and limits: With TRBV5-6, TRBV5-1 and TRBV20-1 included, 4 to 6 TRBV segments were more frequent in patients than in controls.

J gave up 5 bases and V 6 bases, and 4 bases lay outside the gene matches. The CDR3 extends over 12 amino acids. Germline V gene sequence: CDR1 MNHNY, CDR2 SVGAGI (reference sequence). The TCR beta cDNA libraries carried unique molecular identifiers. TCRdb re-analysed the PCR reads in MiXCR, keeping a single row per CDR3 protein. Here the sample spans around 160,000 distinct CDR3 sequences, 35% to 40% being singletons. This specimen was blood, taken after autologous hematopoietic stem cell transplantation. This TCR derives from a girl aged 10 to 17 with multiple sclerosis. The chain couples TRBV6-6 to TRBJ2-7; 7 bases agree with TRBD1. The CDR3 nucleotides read TGTGCCAGCAGCCGACAGGGCCACGAGCAGTACTTC. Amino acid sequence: CASSRQGHEQYF.